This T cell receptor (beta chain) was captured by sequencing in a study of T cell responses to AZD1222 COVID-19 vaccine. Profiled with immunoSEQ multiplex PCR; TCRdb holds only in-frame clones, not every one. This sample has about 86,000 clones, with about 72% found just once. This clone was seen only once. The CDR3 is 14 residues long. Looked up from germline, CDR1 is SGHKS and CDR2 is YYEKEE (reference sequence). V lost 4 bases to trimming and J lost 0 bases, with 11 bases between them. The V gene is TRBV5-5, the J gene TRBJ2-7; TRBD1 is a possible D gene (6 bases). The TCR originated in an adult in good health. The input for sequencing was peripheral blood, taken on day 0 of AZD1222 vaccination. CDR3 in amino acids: CASSATGSSYEQYF. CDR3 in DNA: TGTGCCAGCAGCGCCACAGGGAGCTCCTACGAGCAGTACTTC.